This T cell receptor (beta chain) stems from a study of T cell responses to AZD1222 COVID-19 vaccine. Assay used: immunoSEQ multiplex PCR; TCRdb lists only in-frame clones, some missing. The repertoire holds about 120,000 clones, with 90% as singletons. Germline trimming cut 5 bases from V and 0 bases from J; bases unmatched to any gene: 8. Germline V gene data show CDR1 as SGDLS and CDR2 as YYNGEE. CDR3 length: 16 amino acids. The specimen comprised peripheral blood, sampled 28 days after the second dose of the MenACWY control vaccine. This clonotype was sampled from an adult who received the MenACWY meningococcal vaccine as a control. The rearrangement links TRBV9 to TRBJ1-3, with TRBD1 matching over 7 bases. The CDR3 DNA sequence: TGTGCCAGCAGTCTATCGACAGGGAGCTCTGGAAACACCATATATTTT. Residues: CASSLSTGSSGNTIYF.